This T cell receptor (beta chain) was recorded in a study of CD8 T cells in Susac syndrome. Study-level points and caveats: The study recognized that the number of individuals in its TCR sequencing and HLA analysis was relatively small.

CD8+ and CD4+ T cells taken from blood had their TCR beta sequenced. Both CD4+ and CD8+ T cells were negatively isolated, and TEMRA cells underwent FACS enrichment. There are 13 residues in the CDR3. V lost 0 bases and J lost 0, with 2 bases in between. CDR1 SGHNT and CDR2 YYREEE come from the germline V gene (reference sequence). The RNA input was roughly 0.45 to 1 ug, and it was reverse transcribed with random hexamers. Across 54 Vbeta and 13 Jbeta, immunoSEQ multiplex PCR amplified TCR beta CDR3. TCRdb re-analysed the immunoSEQ multiplex PCR reads in MiXCR, keeping a single row per CDR3 protein. This table has 200,000 to 250,000 distinct CDR3 sequences, around 95% appearing once. Points on this clonotype: The antigen is undetermined.

Specimen: CD4+ T cells from PBMCs. The receptor was isolated from a human donor with multiple sclerosis. This rearrangement joins TRBV5-4 to TRBJ2-3; D unresolved. This CDR3 is CASSLGSTDTQYF. The DNA for the CDR3 is TGTGCCAGCAGCTTGGGTAGCACAGATACGCAGTATTTT.